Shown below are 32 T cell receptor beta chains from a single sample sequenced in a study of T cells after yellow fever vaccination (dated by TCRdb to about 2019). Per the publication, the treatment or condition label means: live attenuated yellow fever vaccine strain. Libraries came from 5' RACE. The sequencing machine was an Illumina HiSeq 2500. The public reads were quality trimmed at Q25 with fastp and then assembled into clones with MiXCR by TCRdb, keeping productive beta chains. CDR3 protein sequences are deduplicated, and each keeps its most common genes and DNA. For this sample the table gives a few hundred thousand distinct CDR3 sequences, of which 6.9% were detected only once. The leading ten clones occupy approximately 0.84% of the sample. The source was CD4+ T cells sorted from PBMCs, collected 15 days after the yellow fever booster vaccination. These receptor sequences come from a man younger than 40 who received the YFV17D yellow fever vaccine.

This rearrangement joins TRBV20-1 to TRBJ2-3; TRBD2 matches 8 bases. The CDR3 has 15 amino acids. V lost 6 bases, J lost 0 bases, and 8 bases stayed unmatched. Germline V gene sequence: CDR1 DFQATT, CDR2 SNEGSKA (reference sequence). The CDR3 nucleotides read TGCAGTGCCACGCCGATAGCGGGAAGCACAGATACGCAGTATTTT. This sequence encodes CSATPIAGSTDTQYF.

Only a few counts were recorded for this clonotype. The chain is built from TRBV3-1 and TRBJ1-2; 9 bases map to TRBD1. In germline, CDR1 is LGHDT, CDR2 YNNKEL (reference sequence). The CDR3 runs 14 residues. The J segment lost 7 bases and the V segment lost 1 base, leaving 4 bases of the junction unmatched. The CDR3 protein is CASSQGGQGTGYTF. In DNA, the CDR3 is TGTGCCAGCAGCCAAGGGGGACAGGGAACTGGCTACACCTTC.

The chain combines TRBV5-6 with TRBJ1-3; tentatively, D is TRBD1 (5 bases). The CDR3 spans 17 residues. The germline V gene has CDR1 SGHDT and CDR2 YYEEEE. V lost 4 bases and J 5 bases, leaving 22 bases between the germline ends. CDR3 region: CASSRETLDRRRNTIYF. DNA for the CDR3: TGTGCCAGCAGCCGAGAGACTTTAGACAGAAGGAGAAACACCATATATTTT. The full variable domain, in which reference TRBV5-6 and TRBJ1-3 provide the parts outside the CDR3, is DAGVTQSPTHLIKTRGQQVTLRCSPKSGHDTVSWYQQALGQGPQFIFQYYEEEERQRGNFPDRFSGHQFPNYSSELNVNALLLGDSALYLCASSRETLDRRRNTIYFGEGSWLTVV.

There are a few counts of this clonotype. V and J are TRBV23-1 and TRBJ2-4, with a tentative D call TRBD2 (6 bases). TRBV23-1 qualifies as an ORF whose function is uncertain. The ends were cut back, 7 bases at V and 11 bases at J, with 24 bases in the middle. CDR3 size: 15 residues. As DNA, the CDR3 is TGCGCCAGCACCTCCGGTTCGTTTAGCGGTATCTTTCAGTACTTC. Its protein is CASTSGSFSGIFQYF.

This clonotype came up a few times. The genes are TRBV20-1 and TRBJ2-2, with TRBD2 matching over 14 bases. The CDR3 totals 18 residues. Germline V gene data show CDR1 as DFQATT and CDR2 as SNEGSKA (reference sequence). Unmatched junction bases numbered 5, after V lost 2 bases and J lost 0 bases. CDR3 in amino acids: CSARRTSGRTANTGELFF. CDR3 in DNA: TGCAGTGCTAGAAGGACTAGCGGGAGGACCGCGAACACCGGGGAGCTGTTTTTT.

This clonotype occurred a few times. CDR3 in amino acids: CAISESPRTNEAFF. The CDR3 region has the DNA TGTGCCATCAGTGAGTCGCCAAGGACAAATGAAGCTTTCTTT. This chain links TRBV10-3 with TRBJ1-1; a possible D gene is TRBD1 (5 bases). Germline V gives CDR1 ENHRY, CDR2 SYGVKD. This CDR3 has 14 residues. The ends were cut back, 0 bases at V and 7 bases at J, with 12 bases in the middle.

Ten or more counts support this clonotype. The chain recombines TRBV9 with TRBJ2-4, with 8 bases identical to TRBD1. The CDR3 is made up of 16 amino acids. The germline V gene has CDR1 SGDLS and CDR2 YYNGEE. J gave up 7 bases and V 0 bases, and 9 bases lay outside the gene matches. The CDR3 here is CASSVGGQVGANIQYF. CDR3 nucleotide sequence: TGTGCCAGCAGCGTAGGGGGACAGGTGGGCGCGAACATTCAGTACTTC. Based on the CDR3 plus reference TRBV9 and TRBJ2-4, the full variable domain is DSGVTQTPKHLITATGQRVTLRCSPRSGDLSVYWYQQSLDQGLQFLIQYYNGEERAKGNILERFSAQQFPDLHSELNLSSLELGDSALYFCASSVGGQVGANIQYFGAGTRLSVL.

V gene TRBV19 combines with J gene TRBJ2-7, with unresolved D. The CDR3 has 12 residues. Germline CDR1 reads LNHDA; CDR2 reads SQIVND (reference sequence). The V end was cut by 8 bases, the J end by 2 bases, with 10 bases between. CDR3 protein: CASSEEPYEQYF. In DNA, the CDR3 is TGTGCCAGTTCCGAGGAGCCCTACGAGCAGTACTTC.

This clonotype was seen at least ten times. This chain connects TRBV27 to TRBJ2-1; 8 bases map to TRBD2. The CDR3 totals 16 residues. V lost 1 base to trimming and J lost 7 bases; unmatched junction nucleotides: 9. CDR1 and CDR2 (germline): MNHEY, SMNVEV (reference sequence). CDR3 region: CASSLLVSGIYNEQFF. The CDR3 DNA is TGTGCCAGCAGTTTATTGGTTAGCGGGATTTATAATGAGCAGTTCTTC.

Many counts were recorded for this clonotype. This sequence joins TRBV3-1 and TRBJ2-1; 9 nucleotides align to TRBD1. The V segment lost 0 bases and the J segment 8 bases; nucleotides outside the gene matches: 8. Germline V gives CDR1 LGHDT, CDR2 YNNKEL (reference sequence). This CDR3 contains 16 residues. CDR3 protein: CASSQEWGTGSHEQFF. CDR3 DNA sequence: TGTGCCAGCAGCCAAGAGTGGGGGACAGGGTCCCATGAGCAGTTCTTC.

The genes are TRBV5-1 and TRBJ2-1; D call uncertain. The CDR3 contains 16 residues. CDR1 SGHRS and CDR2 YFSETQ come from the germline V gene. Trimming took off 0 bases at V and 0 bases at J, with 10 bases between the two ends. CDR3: CASSLVTGSSYNEQFF. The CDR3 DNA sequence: TGCGCCAGCAGCTTGGTCACGGGCAGCTCCTACAATGAGCAGTTCTTC.

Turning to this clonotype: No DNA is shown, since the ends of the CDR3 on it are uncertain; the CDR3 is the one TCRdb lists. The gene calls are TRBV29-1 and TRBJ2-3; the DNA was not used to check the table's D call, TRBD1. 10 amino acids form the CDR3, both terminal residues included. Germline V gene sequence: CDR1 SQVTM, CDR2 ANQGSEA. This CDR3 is CSVGGGIEYF.

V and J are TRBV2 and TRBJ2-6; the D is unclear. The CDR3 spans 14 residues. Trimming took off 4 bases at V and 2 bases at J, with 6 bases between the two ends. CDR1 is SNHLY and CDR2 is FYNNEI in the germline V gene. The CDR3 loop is CASSALAGANVLTF. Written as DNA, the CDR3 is TGTGCCAGCAGTGCGTTAGCTGGGGCCAACGTCCTGACTTTC.

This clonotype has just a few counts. CDR3 in DNA: TGCAGCGCACTAGCGCAGTCGAACACCGGGGAGCTGTTTTTT. Protein product: CSALAQSNTGELFF. The V gene is TRBV29-1, the J gene TRBJ2-2, with TRBD2 matching 7 bases. The CDR3 length is 14 residues. J gave up 0 bases and V 7 bases, and 5 bases lay outside the gene matches. The V gene's germline CDR1 is SQVTM and CDR2 ANQGSEA.

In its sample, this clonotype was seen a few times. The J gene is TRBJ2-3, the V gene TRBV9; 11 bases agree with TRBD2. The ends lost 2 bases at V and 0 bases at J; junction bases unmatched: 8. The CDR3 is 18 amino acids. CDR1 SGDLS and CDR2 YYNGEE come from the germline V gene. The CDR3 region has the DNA TGTGCCAGCAGCGTTGCCGGGACTAGCGGATCTAGCACAGATACGCAGTATTTT. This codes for CASSVAGTSGSSTDTQYF.

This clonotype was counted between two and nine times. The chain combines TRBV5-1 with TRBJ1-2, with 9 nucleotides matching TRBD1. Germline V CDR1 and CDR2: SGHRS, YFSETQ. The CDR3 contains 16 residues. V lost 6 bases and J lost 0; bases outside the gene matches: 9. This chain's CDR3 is CASTRTGENSNYGYTF. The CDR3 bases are TGCGCCAGCACCCGGACAGGGGAGAACTCTAACTATGGCTACACCTTC. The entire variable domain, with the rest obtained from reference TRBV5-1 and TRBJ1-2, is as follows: KAGVTQTPRYLIKTRGQQVTLSCSPISGHRSVSWYQQTPGQGLQFLFEYFSETQRNKGNFPGRFSGRQFSNSRSEMNVSTLELGDSALYLCASTRTGENSNYGYTFGSGTRLTVV.

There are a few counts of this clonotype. CDR3 region: CSGGQGAGQPQHF. Here the CDR3 DNA reads TGCAGCGGGGGACAGGGGGCAGGCCAGCCCCAGCATTTT. The chain joins TRBV29-1 to TRBJ1-5, with 12 bases fitting TRBD1. Trimming at V came to 7 bases and at J to 7 bases, leaving 5 bases not matched to a gene. The V gene's germline CDR1 is SQVTM and CDR2 ANQGSEA. The CDR3 has 13 residues.

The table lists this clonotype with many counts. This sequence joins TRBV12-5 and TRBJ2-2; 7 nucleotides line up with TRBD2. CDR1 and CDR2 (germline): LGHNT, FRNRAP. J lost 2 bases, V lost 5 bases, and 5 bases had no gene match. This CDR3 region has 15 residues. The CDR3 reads CASGIGTINTGELFF. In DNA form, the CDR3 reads TGTGCTAGTGGTATCGGGACTATAAACACCGGGGAGCTGTTTTTT.

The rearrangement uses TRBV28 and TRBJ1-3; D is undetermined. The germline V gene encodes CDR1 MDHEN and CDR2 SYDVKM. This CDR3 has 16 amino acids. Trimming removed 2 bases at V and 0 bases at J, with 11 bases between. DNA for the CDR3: TGTGCCAGCAGTTTAATCCCCCGGATCTCTGGAAACACCATATATTTT. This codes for CASSLIPRISGNTIYF.

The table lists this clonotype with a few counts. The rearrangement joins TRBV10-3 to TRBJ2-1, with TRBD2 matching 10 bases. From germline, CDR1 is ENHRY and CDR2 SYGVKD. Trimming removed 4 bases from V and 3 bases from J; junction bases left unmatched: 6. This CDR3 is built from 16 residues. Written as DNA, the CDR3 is TGTGCCATCAGTGGCGGTAGCGGGGGGAACTACAATGAGCAGTTCTTC. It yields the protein CAISGGSGGNYNEQFF.

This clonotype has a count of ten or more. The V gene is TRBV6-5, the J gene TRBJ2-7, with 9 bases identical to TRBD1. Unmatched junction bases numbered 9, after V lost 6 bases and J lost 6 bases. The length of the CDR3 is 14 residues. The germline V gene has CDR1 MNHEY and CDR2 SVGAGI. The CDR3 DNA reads TGTGCCAGCAGGGCCCGAGCGACAGGGGGCGAGCAGTACTTC. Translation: CASRARATGGEQYF.

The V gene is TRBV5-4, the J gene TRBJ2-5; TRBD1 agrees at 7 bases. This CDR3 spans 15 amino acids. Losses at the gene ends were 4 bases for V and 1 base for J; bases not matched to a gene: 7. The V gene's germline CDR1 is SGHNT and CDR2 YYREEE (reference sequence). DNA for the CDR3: TGTGCCAGCAGCAAGGGGACAGAAATCCAAGAGACCCAGTACTTC. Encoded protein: CASSKGTEIQETQYF.

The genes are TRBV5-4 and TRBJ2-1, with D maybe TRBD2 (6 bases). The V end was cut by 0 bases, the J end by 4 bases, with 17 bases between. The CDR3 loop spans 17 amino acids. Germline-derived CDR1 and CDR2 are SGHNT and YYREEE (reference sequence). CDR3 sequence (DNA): TGTGCCAGCAGCTTGGGGGGTAGCGGCTACGAGTACAATGAGCAGTTCTTC. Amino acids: CASSLGGSGYEYNEQFF.

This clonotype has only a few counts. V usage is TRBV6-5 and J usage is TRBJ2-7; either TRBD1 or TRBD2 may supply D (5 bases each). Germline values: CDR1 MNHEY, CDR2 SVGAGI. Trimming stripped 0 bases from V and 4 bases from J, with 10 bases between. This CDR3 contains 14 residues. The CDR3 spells CASSYSTGRYEQYF. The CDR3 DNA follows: TGTGCCAGCAGTTACTCGACGGGACGTTACGAGCAGTACTTC.

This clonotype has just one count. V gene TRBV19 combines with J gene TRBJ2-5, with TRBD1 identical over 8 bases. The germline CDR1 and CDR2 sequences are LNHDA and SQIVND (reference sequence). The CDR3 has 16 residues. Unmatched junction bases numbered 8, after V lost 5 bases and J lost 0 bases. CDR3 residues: CASSLTGTGYQETQYF. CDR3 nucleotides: TGTGCCAGTAGTCTCACCGGGACAGGTTACCAAGAGACCCAGTACTTC.

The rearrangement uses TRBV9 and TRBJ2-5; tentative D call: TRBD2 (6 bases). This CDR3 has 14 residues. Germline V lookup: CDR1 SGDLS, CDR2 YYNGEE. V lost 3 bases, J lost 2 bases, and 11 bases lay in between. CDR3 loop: CASSAEGLQETQYF. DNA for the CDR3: TGTGCCAGCAGCGCCGAGGGACTTCAAGAGACCCAGTACTTC.

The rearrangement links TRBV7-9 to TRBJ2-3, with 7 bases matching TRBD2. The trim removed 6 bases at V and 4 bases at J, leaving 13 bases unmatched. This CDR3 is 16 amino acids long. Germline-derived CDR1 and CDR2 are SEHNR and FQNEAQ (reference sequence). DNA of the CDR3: TGTGCCAGCAGGACGATATGGCGGGAGAGCGCAGATACGCAGTATTTT. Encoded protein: CASRTIWRESADTQYF.

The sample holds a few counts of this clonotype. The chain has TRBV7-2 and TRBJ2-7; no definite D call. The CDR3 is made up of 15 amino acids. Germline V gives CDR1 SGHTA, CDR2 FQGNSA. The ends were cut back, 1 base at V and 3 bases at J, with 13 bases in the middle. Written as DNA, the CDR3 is TGTGCCAGCAGCTTAGAGTTGCGGAGCTACTACGAGCAGTACTTC. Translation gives CASSLELRSYYEQYF.

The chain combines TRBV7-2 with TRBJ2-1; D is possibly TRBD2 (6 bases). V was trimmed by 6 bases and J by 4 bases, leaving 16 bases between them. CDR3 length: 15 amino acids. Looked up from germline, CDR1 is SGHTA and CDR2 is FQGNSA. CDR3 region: CASSPAGTGYNEQFF. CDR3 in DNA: TGTGCCAGCAGTCCCGCCGGGACTGGATACAATGAGCAGTTCTTC.

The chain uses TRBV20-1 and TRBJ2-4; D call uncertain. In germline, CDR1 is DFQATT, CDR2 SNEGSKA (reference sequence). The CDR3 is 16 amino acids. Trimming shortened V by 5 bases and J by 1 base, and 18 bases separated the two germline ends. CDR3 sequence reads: CSAPIRRNDAKNIQYF. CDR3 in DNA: TGCAGTGCTCCTATCCGTCGGAACGATGCCAAAAACATTCAGTACTTC.

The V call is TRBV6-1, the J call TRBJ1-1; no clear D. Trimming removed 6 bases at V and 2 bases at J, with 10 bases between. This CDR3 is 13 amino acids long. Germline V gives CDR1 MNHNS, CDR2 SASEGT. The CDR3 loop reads CASRWEKNTEAFF. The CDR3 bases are TGTGCCAGCAGGTGGGAGAAAAACACTGAAGCTTTCTTT.

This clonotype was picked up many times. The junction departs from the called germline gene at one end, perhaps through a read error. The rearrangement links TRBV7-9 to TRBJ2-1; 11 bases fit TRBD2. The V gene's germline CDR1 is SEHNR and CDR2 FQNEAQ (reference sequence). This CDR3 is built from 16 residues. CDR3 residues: CVSSPGFTSGSDEQFF. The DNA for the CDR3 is TGTGTCAGCAGCCCGGGCTTCACTAGCGGGAGTGATGAGCAGTTCTTC.